Listed here is a single T cell receptor (beta chain). The antigen is undetermined. The TCR beta cDNA came from 5'RACE template switching with UMIs. TCRdb reworked the 5' RACE reads into one entry per CDR3 protein, no DNA. Recorded for this sample: about 440,000 distinct CDR3 sequences. This sample was taken from a study of T cells expressing NK-cell markers. Study-level information: All TCR beta repertoires analysed originated from sorted CD3+CD56+NKG2C+, CD3+CD56+NKG2C- and CD3+CD56-NKG2C+ T cells.

Findings and caveats of the study: HCMV specificity of expanded NKG2C+ T cell clones remained unclear. Among a few donors, these clonotypes also ranked first in the CD3+CD56-NKG2C+ fraction.

This sequence originates from a woman aged 18 to 75 in good health. Sequenced sample: blood T cells: a sorted CD56 or NKG2C T cell subset, CD4+ or CD8+ T cells, or bulk PBMC T cells (not recorded which).

The CDR3 reads CASSSDRDNEQFF. The genes are TRBV7-3 and TRBJ2-1; TCRdb lists TRBD1, though no DNA is available to test this call. Germline lookup yields CDR1 SGHTA and CDR2 FQGTGA. The CDR3 totals 13 residues. Full variable domain (missing parts from reference TRBV7-3 and TRBJ2-1): GAGVSQTPSNKVTEKGKYVELRCDPISGHTALYWYRQSLGQGPEFLIYFQGTGAADDSGLPNDRFFAVRPEGSVSTLKIQRTERGDSAVYLCASSSDRDNEQFFGPGTRLTVL.